This TCR beta chain was captured in a study of cytomegalovirus exposure and HLA in healthy donors. Study-wide points: CMV serostatus was the sole immune exposure information available.

Amplification used 60 Vbeta primers and 13 Jbeta primers. The table came from immunoSEQ multiplex PCR; TCRdb's copy has only in-frame clones and leaves some out. The repertoire holds approximately 75,000 clones, with more than 65% as singletons. A remark on this clone: The antigen remains unidentified.

Germline-derived CDR1 and CDR2 are SGHDN and FVKESK. V was shortened by 2 bases and J by 0 bases, with 6 bases between the two germline ends. This CDR3 is built from 14 residues. This chain links TRBV14 with TRBJ2-3; D is undetermined. Sample: PBMCs. The clonotype originates from a man between 65 and 85 years old in good health and CMV-seropositive. The CDR3 DNA reads as TGTGCCAGCAGCCAATATTTAAGCACAGATACGCAGTATTTT. Its translation is CASSQYLSTDTQYF.